These T cell receptor beta chains were read from a single sample in a study of T-cell memory formation after mild COVID-19. TCRdb analysed the 5' RACE reads with MiXCR anew, one entry per CDR3 protein. The sample yields about 350,000 distinct CDR3 sequences, around 13% seen once. Sequencing input: PBMCs or a T cell subset sorted from them (not recorded which). The receptors derive from a young man who had mild COVID-19 (a few samples of this study predate the infection). Cell type and time point are not known. Each CDR3 is given with its conserved first and last residue. The order of the fields is J gene, V gene, clone size, D gene, CDR3 DNA, CDR3 protein. The D gene is left open where the match is weak. Size tells how often a clone was seen (once, few, many) or the class of an expanded clone, and some rows leave it out.

j_call: TRBJ1-1
v_call: TRBV6-5
clone_size: medium-sized
d_call: .
cdr3_nt: TGTGCCAGCAGTTACTACCCCGGTCGGGGCACTGAAGCTTTCTTT
cdr3_aa: CASSYYPGRGTEAFF

j_call: TRBJ1-2
v_call: TRBV10-3
clone_size: few
d_call: .
cdr3_nt: TGTGCCATCAACCAGGGGAACTATGGCTACACCTTC
cdr3_aa: CAINQGNYGYTF

j_call: TRBJ1-1
v_call: TRBV4-2
clone_size: few
d_call: .
cdr3_nt: TGTGCCAGCAGCCAAGATCTTCGCGAGAACACTGAAGCTTTCTTT
cdr3_aa: CASSQDLRENTEAFF

j_call: TRBJ1-4
v_call: TRBV7-6
clone_size: .
d_call: .
cdr3_nt: TGTGCCAGCAGCTTACCAAAGGACGGCCCTAATGAAAAACTGTTTTTT
cdr3_aa: CASSLPKDGPNEKLFF

j_call: TRBJ1-5
v_call: TRBV4-3
clone_size: .
d_call: .
cdr3_nt: TGCGCCAGCAGCCAAGAACACTCCGGGCAGCCCCAGCATTTT
cdr3_aa: CASSQEHSGQPQHF

j_call: TRBJ2-1
v_call: TRBV7-2
clone_size: many
d_call: TRBD2
cdr3_nt: TGTGCCAGCAGCTTCCCTAGCGGGGGGGTTAACAATGAGCAGTTCTTC
cdr3_aa: CASSFPSGGVNNEQFF

j_call: TRBJ1-2
v_call: TRBV7-8
clone_size: .
d_call: .
cdr3_nt: TGTGCCAGCAGCTGGGGTCCACTCTATGGCTACACCTTC
cdr3_aa: CASSWGPLYGYTF

j_call: TRBJ1-4
v_call: TRBV7-9
clone_size: .
d_call: TRBD1
cdr3_nt: TGTGCCAGCAGCTTCCGCTCACGGGACAGAAATGAAAAACTGTTTTTT
cdr3_aa: CASSFRSRDRNEKLFF

j_call: TRBJ1-1
v_call: TRBV27
clone_size: .
d_call: .
cdr3_nt: TGTGCCAGCAGTTTAATGAAGAACACTGAAGCTTTCTTT
cdr3_aa: CASSLMKNTEAFF

j_call: TRBJ2-5
v_call: TRBV3-1
clone_size: .
d_call: TRBD2
cdr3_nt: TGTGCCAGCAGCCAACCCGGACTAGGAGAAGAGACCCAGTACTTC
cdr3_aa: CASSQPGLGEETQYF

j_call: TRBJ1-1
v_call: TRBV9
clone_size: many
d_call: TRBD1
cdr3_nt: TGTGCCAGCAGCGCCGGGACAGGGTCGAACACTGAAGCTTTCTTT
cdr3_aa: CASSAGTGSNTEAFF

j_call: TRBJ2-6
v_call: TRBV7-3
clone_size: many
d_call: .
cdr3_nt: TGTGCCAGCAGCTTAACTTTCTCTGGGGCCAACGTCCTGACTTTC
cdr3_aa: CASSLTFSGANVLTF

j_call: TRBJ1-6
v_call: TRBV7-2
clone_size: few
d_call: .
cdr3_nt: TGTGCCAGCAGCTTCACGACCGGGGGGACGGGTTCACCCCTCCACTTT
cdr3_aa: CASSFTTGGTGSPLHF

j_call: TRBJ1-2
v_call: TRBV7-3
clone_size: few
d_call: TRBD1
cdr3_nt: TGTGCCAGCAGCCCAACCGGGGACAGGGGGCTATATGGCTACACCTTC
cdr3_aa: CASSPTGDRGLYGYTF

j_call: TRBJ2-3
v_call: TRBV30
clone_size: .
d_call: TRBD2
cdr3_nt: TGTGCCTGGAGGGTAGCGGGGGGTGGAGATACGCAGTATTTT
cdr3_aa: CAWRVAGGGDTQYF

j_call: TRBJ2-4
v_call: TRBV12-3/TRBV12-4
clone_size: few
d_call: .
cdr3_nt: TGTGCCAGCAGTTTATTGAGGGGAGCCAAAAACATTCAGTACTTC
cdr3_aa: CASSLLRGAKNIQYF

j_call: TRBJ2-1
v_call: TRBV7-8
clone_size: .
d_call: TRBD2
cdr3_nt: TGTGCCAGCAGCTCGAGAGGAGGAGCGGGGGGCCGGAATGAGCAGTTCTTC
cdr3_aa: CASSSRGGAGGRNEQFF

j_call: TRBJ2-2
v_call: TRBV7-9
clone_size: .
d_call: TRBD1
cdr3_nt: TGTGCCAGCAGTTTATTCCAAGGGGGCGCGAGGACCGGGGAGCTGTTTTTT
cdr3_aa: CASSLFQGGARTGELFF

j_call: TRBJ1-2
v_call: TRBV5-1
clone_size: .
d_call: TRBD1
cdr3_nt: TGCGCCAGCAGCACCGGGACAGGGGCCTATGGCTACACCTTC
cdr3_aa: CASSTGTGAYGYTF

j_call: TRBJ1-6
v_call: TRBV19
clone_size: once
d_call: TRBD1
cdr3_nt: TGTGCCAGTAGTATCGCGGGGACAGGCGGTTCACCCCTCCACTTT
cdr3_aa: CASSIAGTGGSPLHF

j_call: TRBJ2-7
v_call: TRBV2
clone_size: few
d_call: TRBD2
cdr3_nt: TGTGCCAGCGTTGAGGGACTAGCGGGCCCATGGGGTTCTTACGAGCAGTACTTC
cdr3_aa: CASVEGLAGPWGSYEQYF

j_call: TRBJ2-3
v_call: TRBV7-6
clone_size: few
d_call: TRBD2
cdr3_nt: TGTGCCAGCCGGGGGGGGGCACGGGATACGCAGTATTTT
cdr3_aa: CASRGGARDTQYF

j_call: TRBJ1-2
v_call: TRBV5-8
clone_size: .
d_call: .
cdr3_nt: TGTGCCAGCAGCTTGTTAACTGCAAACTATGGCTACACCTTC
cdr3_aa: CASSLLTANYGYTF

j_call: TRBJ1-1
v_call: TRBV6-5
clone_size: few
d_call: .
cdr3_nt: TGTGCCAGCAGTTACGGAGACGCGAACACTGAAGCTTTCTTT
cdr3_aa: CASSYGDANTEAFF

j_call: TRBJ2-7
v_call: TRBV7-9
clone_size: .
d_call: .
cdr3_nt: TGTGCCAGCAGCGCCGGAGGCGGCTACGAGCAGTACTTC
cdr3_aa: CASSAGGGYEQYF

j_call: TRBJ2-7
v_call: TRBV5-1
clone_size: few
d_call: .
cdr3_nt: TGCGCCAGCAGCTTGGAGGTAGACGAGCAGTACTTC
cdr3_aa: CASSLEVDEQYF

j_call: TRBJ1-1
v_call: TRBV5-1
clone_size: few
d_call: .
cdr3_nt: TGCGCCAGCAGCTACCTCAGGGGGAACACTGAAGCTTTCTTT
cdr3_aa: CASSYLRGNTEAFF

j_call: TRBJ2-3
v_call: TRBV12-3/TRBV12-4
clone_size: many
d_call: TRBD1
cdr3_nt: TGTGCCAGCAGTCGACAGGGGCTTAGCACAGATACGCAGTATTTT
cdr3_aa: CASSRQGLSTDTQYF

j_call: TRBJ2-2
v_call: TRBV9
clone_size: .
d_call: .
cdr3_nt: TGTGCCAGCAGCGCTACAGGGAACACCGGGGAGCTGTTTTTT
cdr3_aa: CASSATGNTGELFF

j_call: TRBJ2-6
v_call: TRBV7-6
clone_size: .
d_call: .
cdr3_nt: TGTGCCAGCAGCTTCGGACAGCTGAGCTCTGGGGCCAACGTCCTGACTTTC
cdr3_aa: CASSFGQLSSGANVLTF

j_call: TRBJ2-5
v_call: TRBV7-2
clone_size: many
d_call: .
cdr3_nt: TGTGCCAGCAGCTTAGCGGGGGGTCAATACCAAGAGACCCAGTACTTC
cdr3_aa: CASSLAGGQYQETQYF

j_call: TRBJ1-1
v_call: TRBV5-4
clone_size: few
d_call: .
cdr3_nt: TGTGCCAGCAGCTTGGCCCTAGGGATGAACACTGAAGCTTTCTTT
cdr3_aa: CASSLALGMNTEAFF

j_call: TRBJ1-2
v_call: TRBV19
clone_size: .
d_call: .
cdr3_nt: TGTGCCAGCGCTGCGAGGGACGGGGCCTATGGCTACACCTTC
cdr3_aa: CASAARDGAYGYTF

j_call: TRBJ2-1
v_call: TRBV11-2
clone_size: .
d_call: .
cdr3_nt: TGTGCCAGCAGCTTAGATCGGGGTCCAAACAATGAGCAGTTCTTC
cdr3_aa: CASSLDRGPNNEQFF

j_call: TRBJ1-5
v_call: TRBV4-3
clone_size: .
d_call: .
cdr3_nt: TGCGCCAGCAGCCAAGATTTCTCGGGACACCGCCCAAGGCCCCAGCATTTT
cdr3_aa: CASSQDFSGHRPRPQHF

j_call: TRBJ1-4
v_call: TRBV20-1
clone_size: few
d_call: TRBD1
cdr3_nt: TGCAGTGCTATGAGGACAGGACCGTTCGAGAAACTGTTTTTT
cdr3_aa: CSAMRTGPFEKLFF

j_call: TRBJ2-7
v_call: TRBV27
clone_size: many
d_call: .
cdr3_nt: TGTGCCAGCAGTTTCAGTGCTTCCTCCTACGAGCAGTACTTC
cdr3_aa: CASSFSASSYEQYF

j_call: TRBJ1-4
v_call: TRBV4-3
clone_size: few
d_call: TRBD1
cdr3_nt: TGCGCCAGCAGCGCCGGGACAGTTACGGGGTCAACTAATGAAAAACTGTTTTTT
cdr3_aa: CASSAGTVTGSTNEKLFF

j_call: TRBJ1-4
v_call: TRBV4-1
clone_size: .
d_call: .
cdr3_nt: TGCGCCAGCAGCCAGAGGCGAACCCTAAATGAAAAACTGTTTTTT
cdr3_aa: CASSQRRTLNEKLFF